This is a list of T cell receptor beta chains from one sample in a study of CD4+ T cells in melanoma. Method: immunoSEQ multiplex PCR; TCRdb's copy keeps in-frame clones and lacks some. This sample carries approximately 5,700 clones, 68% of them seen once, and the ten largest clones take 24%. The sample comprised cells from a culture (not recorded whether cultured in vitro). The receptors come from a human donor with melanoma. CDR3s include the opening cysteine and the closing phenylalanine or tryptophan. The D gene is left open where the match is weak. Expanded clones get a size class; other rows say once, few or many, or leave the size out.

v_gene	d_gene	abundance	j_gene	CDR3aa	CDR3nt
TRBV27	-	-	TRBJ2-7	CASSRGGQSFSYEQYF	TGTGCCAGCAGTCGGGGAGGCCAAAGTTTCTCCTACGAGCAGTACTTC
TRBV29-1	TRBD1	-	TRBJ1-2	CSVEASGGGYTF	TGCAGCGTTGAAGCTTCAGGGGGGGGCTACACCTTC
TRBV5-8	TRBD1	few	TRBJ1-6	CASSFGTGASPLHF	TGTGCCAGCAGCTTCGGCACAGGGGCTTCACCCCTCCACTTT
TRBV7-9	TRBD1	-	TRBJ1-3	CASSDTGAGNTIYF	TGTGCCAGCAGCGACACAGGGGCTGGAAACACCATATATTTT
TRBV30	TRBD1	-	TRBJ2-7	CAWSVQGAYEQYF	TGTGCCTGGAGTGTGCAGGGGGCTTACGAGCAGTACTTC
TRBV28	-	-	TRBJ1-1	CASSFIRVNTEAFF	TGTGCCAGCAGTTTCATACGGGTGAACACTGAAGCTTTCTTT
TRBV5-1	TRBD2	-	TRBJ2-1	CASSIKRGPYNEQFF	TGCGCCAGCAGCATAAAGCGGGGGCCTTACAATGAGCAGTTCTTC
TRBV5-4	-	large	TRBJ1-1	CASSWKGVAEAFF	TGTGCCAGCAGCTGGAAGGGGGTAGCTGAAGCTTTCTTT
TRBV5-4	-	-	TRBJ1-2	CASSLSALANYGYTF	TGTGCCAGCAGCCTATCGGCCCTAGCTAACTATGGCTACACCTTC
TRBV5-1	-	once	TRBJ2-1	CASSFQTGPRPNNEQFF	TGCGCCAGCAGCTTTCAAACAGGGCCCAGACCAAACAATGAGCAGTTCTTC
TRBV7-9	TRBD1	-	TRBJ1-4	CASTGTVNEKLFF	TGTGCCAGCACCGGGACAGTAAATGAAAAACTGTTTTTT
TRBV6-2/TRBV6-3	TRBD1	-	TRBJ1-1	CASSQGAEAFF	TGTGCCAGCAGCCAGGGGGCTGAAGCTTTCTTT
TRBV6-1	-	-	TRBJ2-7	CASSEAPGWGEQYF	TGTGCCAGCAGTGAAGCGCCGGGGTGGGGCGAGCAGTACTTC
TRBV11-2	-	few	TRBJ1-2	CASSLGGDGYTF	TGTGCCAGCAGCTTAGGGGGAGACGGCTACACCTTC
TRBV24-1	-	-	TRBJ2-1	CATASYYNEQFF	TGTGCCACCGCTTCTTACTACAATGAGCAGTTCTTC
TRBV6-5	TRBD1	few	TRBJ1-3	CASRTGASGNTIYF	TGTGCCAGCAGGACAGGGGCCTCTGGAAACACCATATATTTT
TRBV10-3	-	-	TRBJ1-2	CAILEQGEGGYTF	TGTGCCATCCTCGAGCAGGGTGAAGGTGGCTACACCTTC
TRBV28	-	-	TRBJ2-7	CASSSGTSEQYF	TGTGCCAGCAGTTCCGGGACATCCGAGCAGTACTTC
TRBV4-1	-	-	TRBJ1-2	CASSQVSSTVIF	TGCGCCAGCAGCCAAGTGTCGTCTACCGTTATCTTC
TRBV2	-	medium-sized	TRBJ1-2	CASSQQGANYGYTF	TGTGCCAGCAGTCAACAGGGCGCTAACTATGGCTACACCTTC
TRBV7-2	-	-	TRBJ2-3	CASSRTGRLLDTQYF	TGTGCCAGCAGCAGAACGGGACGGCTATTGGATACGCAGTATTTT
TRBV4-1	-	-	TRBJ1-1	CASSQGNLAEAFF	TGCGCCAGCAGCCAAGGGAATCTGGCTGAAGCTTTCTTT
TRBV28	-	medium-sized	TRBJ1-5	CASSLTGASNQPQHF	TGTGCCAGCAGTTTAACGGGGGCGAGCAATCAGCCCCAGCATTTT
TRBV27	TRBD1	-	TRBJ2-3	CASSLMDRVNTQYF	TGTGCCAGCAGTTTGATGGACAGGGTAAATACGCAGTATTTT
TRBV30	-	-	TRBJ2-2	CAWSTEGYTGELFF	TGTGCCTGGAGTACGGAGGGCTACACCGGGGAGCTGTTTTTT
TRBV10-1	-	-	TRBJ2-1	CASSDGSINEQFF	TGCGCCAGCAGTGATGGGTCAATCAATGAGCAGTTCTTC
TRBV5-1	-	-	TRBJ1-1	CASSGSAGEAFF	TGCGCCAGCAGTGGTTCGGCAGGGGAAGCTTTCTTT
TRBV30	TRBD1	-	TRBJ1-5	CAWSVSGTGGRQPQHF	TGTGCCTGGAGTGTTTCCGGGACAGGGGGCCGCCAGCCCCAGCATTTT
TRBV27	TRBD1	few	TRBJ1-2	CASSLWARGGHGYTF	TGTGCCAGCAGTTTATGGGCACGAGGGGGCCATGGCTACACCTTC
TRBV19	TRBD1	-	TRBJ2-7	CASNTGTGNREQYF	TGTGCCAGTAACACCGGGACAGGGAATCGCGAGCAGTACTTC
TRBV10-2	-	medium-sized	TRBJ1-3	CASSGPWTGRSSGNTIYF	TGCGCCAGCAGTGGGCCTTGGACGGGTAGATCCTCTGGAAACACCATATATTTT
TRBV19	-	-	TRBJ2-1	CASSIGQSSYNEQFF	TGTGCCAGTAGTATTGGCCAGAGCTCCTACAATGAGCAGTTCTTC
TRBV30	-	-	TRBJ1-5	CAWSPRDNQPQHF	TGTGCCTGGAGCCCAAGGGACAATCAGCCCCAGCATTTT
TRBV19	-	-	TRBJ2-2	CASSFDRRTNTGELFF	TGTGCCAGTAGTTTCGACAGGCGAACAAACACCGGGGAGCTGTTTTTT
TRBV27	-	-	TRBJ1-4	CASSLTAINEKLFF	TGTGCCAGCAGCCTCACGGCGATAAATGAAAAACTGTTTTTT
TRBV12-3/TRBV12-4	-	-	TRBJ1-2	CASRGDGYTF	TGTGCCAGCAGGGGGGATGGCTACACCTTC
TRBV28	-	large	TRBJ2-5	CASSNRGGAETQYF	TGTGCCAGCAGCAACCGAGGGGGAGCGGAGACCCAGTACTTC
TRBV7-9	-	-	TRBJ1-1	CASKGMGTEAFF	TGTGCCAGCAAGGGGATGGGCACTGAAGCTTTCTTT
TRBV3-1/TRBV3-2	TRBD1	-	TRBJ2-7	CASSQAGQGASYEQYF	TGTGCCAGCAGCCAAGCCGGACAGGGTGCATCCTACGAGCAGTACTTC
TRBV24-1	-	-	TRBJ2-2	CATSGSVGQRNTGELFF	TGTGCCACCAGTGGGTCAGTTGGGCAGCGGAACACCGGGGAGCTGTTTTTT
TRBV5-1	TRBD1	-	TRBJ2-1	CASSDRGPYNEQFF	TGCGCCAGCAGCGACAGGGGGCCATACAATGAGCAGTTCTTC
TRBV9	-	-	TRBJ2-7	CASSVGPGSSSYEQYF	TGTGCCAGCAGCGTAGGTCCCGGATCGAGCTCCTACGAGCAGTACTTC
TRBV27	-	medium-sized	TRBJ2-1	CASRVYNEQFF	TGTGCCAGCAGAGTGTACAATGAGCAGTTCTTC
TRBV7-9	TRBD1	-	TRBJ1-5	CASSLGQGARLNQPQHF	TGTGCCAGCAGCCTGGGACAGGGGGCGAGGTTGAATCAGCCCCAGCATTTT
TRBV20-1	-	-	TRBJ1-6	CSASRKWDSPLHF	TGCAGTGCTAGTCGGAAATGGGATTCACCCCTCCACTTT
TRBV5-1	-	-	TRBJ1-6	CASSLNPVGAGRYGIVDSPLHF	TGCGCCAGCAGCTTGAACCCCGTGGGGGCCGGCCGTTATGGTATTGTGGATTCACCCCTCCACTTT
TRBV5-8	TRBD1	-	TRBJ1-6	CASSPRQGNSPLHF	TGTGCCAGCAGCCCGCGACAGGGGAACTCACCCCTCCACTTT
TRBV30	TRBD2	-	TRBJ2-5	CAWSRAGSQETQYF	TGTGCCTGGAGTAGAGCGGGGTCTCAAGAGACCCAGTACTTC